These 32 T cell receptor beta chains came from one sample sequenced in a study of T cells in Graves' hyperthyroidism and ophthalmopathy. Researchers took RNA transcripts and amplified the TCR beta CDR3 regions from them. First-round RT-PCR of the TCR CDR3 relied on the HTBI primer set. TCRdb independently ran MiXCR on the multiplex PCR reads; one entry per CDR3 protein. The sample records a few hundred thousand distinct CDR3 sequences, 15% to 20% being singletons. The sequenced sample consisted of blood. Receptors were obtained from a man aged 45 to 65 with Graves' ophthalmopathy.

This clonotype showed up many times. The chain combines TRBV20-1 with TRBJ2-5, with TRBD1 matching 7 bases. CDR3 length equals 15 residues. Germline V CDR1 and CDR2: DFQATT, SNEGSKA (reference sequence). The ends lost 1 base at V and 1 base at J; junction bases unmatched: 6. The DNA of the CDR3 is TGCAGTGCTAGAGTAGTAGGGACAGTCCAAGAGACCCAGTACTTC. Its protein product is CSARVVGTVQETQYF.

The genes are TRBV5-1 and TRBJ2-5; D is uncertain. The CDR3 is made up of 16 amino acids. The germline V gene encodes CDR1 SGHRS and CDR2 YFSETQ. The V gene lost 0 bases and the J gene lost 5 bases, with 17 bases spanning the gap. The CDR3 loop reads CASSLGDQSFRETQYF. The CDR3 nucleotides are TGCGCCAGCAGCTTGGGTGATCAGAGTTTTAGGGAGACCCAGTACTTC.

The chain is built from TRBV28 and TRBJ2-7; TRBD2 aligns across 11 bases. The length of the CDR3 is 14 residues. Trimming at V came to 9 bases and at J to 4 bases, leaving 8 bases not matched to a gene. The V gene's germline CDR1 is MDHEN and CDR2 SYDVKM. CDR3 coding DNA: TGTGCCAGTAAGACTAGCGGGATTTATTACGAGCAGTACTTC. Translating gives CASKTSGIYYEQYF.

The table lists this clonotype with a few counts. The rearrangement uses TRBV15 and TRBJ2-7; TRBD1 matches at 7 bases. The junction had 6 bases not matched to a gene; V was cut back by 5 bases and J by 2 bases. This CDR3 region has 14 residues. Germline CDR1 is LNHNV and CDR2 is YYDKDF (reference sequence). CDR3 nucleotide sequence: TGTGCCACCAGCGATCCCGACAGGGCCTACGAGCAGTACTTC. This translates into CATSDPDRAYEQYF. Full variable domain (outside the CDR3, taken from reference TRBV15 and TRBJ2-7): DAMVIQNPRYQVTQFGKPVTLSCSQTLNHNVMYWYQQKSSQAPKLLFHYYDKDFNNEADTPDNFQSRRPNTSFCFLDIRSPGLGDTAMYLCATSDPDRAYEQYFGPGTRLTVT.

This clonotype was seen more than once but under ten times. V is TRBV24-1 and J is TRBJ2-2, with D perhaps being TRBD1 or TRBD2 (7 bases each). V was trimmed by 8 bases and J by 5 bases, leaving 20 bases between them. This CDR3 is 16 amino acids long. Germline CDR1 and CDR2: KGHDR and SFDVKD. CDR3 nucleotides: TGTGCCACCAATGAAGGGAGGGGGCTGAGTACCGGGGAGCTGTTTTTT. Translated: CATNEGRGLSTGELFF.

In this sample, this clonotype turned up many times. The chain couples TRBV3-1 to TRBJ2-1; 9 bases map to TRBD2. The CDR3 runs 16 residues. Germline values: CDR1 LGHDT, CDR2 YNNKEL (reference sequence). The trim removed 1 base at V and 5 bases at J, leaving 6 bases unmatched. The CDR3 reads CASSQVAGVRNNEQFF. The DNA for the CDR3 is TGTGCCAGCAGCCAAGTAGCGGGAGTTAGGAACAATGAGCAGTTCTTC.

V and J are TRBV20-1 and TRBJ2-1; TRBD1 agrees at 7 bases. CDR3 length equals 16 residues. Germline V gene sequence: CDR1 DFQATT, CDR2 SNEGSKA (reference sequence). V shed 0 bases and J 1 base; nucleotides not matched to a gene: 6. The CDR3 nucleotides read TGCAGTGCTAGAGAAATATACAGGGGATCCTACAATGAGCAGTTCTTC. Protein: CSAREIYRGSYNEQFF.

This clonotype has only a few counts. The rearrangement links TRBV12-5 to TRBJ2-3, with D possibly matching TRBD1 (6 bases). Germline CDR1 LGHNT, CDR2 FRNRAP. Trimming shortened V by 7 bases and J by 1 base, and 15 bases separated the two germline ends. This CDR3 region has 15 residues. CDR3 bases: TGTGCTAGTGCCTCCGGGACAACGCGCACAGATACGCAGTATTTT. Protein sequence: CASASGTTRTDTQYF.

This clonotype was counted many times. The rearrangement links TRBV2 to TRBJ2-1, with 7 bases matching TRBD2. The V gene end was trimmed by 4 bases and the J gene end by 4 bases; junction bases not matched to a gene: 4. CDR3 length equals 14 residues. Germline V gene data show CDR1 as SNHLY and CDR2 as FYNNEI. Here the CDR3 reads CASSVTSPYNEQFF. In DNA, the CDR3 is TGTGCCAGCAGTGTGACTAGCCCGTACAATGAGCAGTTCTTC.

About this clonotype: This may be a read error: a much more frequent sequence differs by one nucleotide. The chain uses TRBV27 and TRBJ1-2, with TRBD1 identical over 12 bases. Germline CDR1 MNHEY, CDR2 SMNVEV (reference sequence). CDR3 size: 18 residues. CDR3 amino acids: CGSSLRWDRGRANYGYTF. In nucleotides, the CDR3 is TGTGGCAGCAGTTTAAGGTGGGACAGGGGGCGCGCTAACTATGGCTACACCTTC.

This clonotype was counted many times. The rearrangement uses TRBV15 and TRBJ2-3; a possible D gene is TRBD2 (6 bases). This CDR3 has 14 amino acids. V was trimmed by 5 bases and J by 1 base, leaving 10 bases between them. CDR1 LNHNV and CDR2 YYDKDF come from the germline V gene (reference sequence). CDR3 DNA: TGTGCCACCAGCGTCGGAGGGGGCACAGATACGCAGTATTTT. Protein product: CATSVGGGTDTQYF.

The chain recombines TRBV5-6 with TRBJ1-2; TRBD1 matches at 7 bases. Germline V gene data show CDR1 as SGHDT and CDR2 as YYEEEE. CDR3 length: 16 amino acids. The V gene end was trimmed by 4 bases and the J gene end by 7 bases; junction bases not matched to a gene: 16. CDR3 sequence reads: CASSTPRQGSYSGYTF. In DNA form, the CDR3 reads TGTGCCAGCAGCACGCCCAGACAGGGATCCTACTCTGGCTACACCTTC.

This clonotype occurred many times. The chain couples TRBV6-1 to TRBJ1-1, with a tentative D call TRBD1 (6 bases). There are 16 residues in the CDR3. V was clipped by 6 bases and J by 1 base, with 18 bases between them. Germline V gene lookup returns CDR1 MNHNS and CDR2 SASEGT. Here the CDR3 reads CASSYDTGTENTEAFF. The DNA of the CDR3 is TGTGCCAGCAGCTACGACACAGGGACTGAGAACACTGAAGCTTTCTTT.

A few counts support this clonotype. The chain combines TRBV12-3 or TRBV12-4 with TRBJ2-2, with 11 bases aligning to TRBD2. The length of the CDR3 is 15 residues. V was pared by 5 bases and J by 5 bases, with 4 bases of the junction left unmatched. The CDR3 reads CASSPRTSGTGELFF. CDR3 nucleotides: TGTGCCAGCAGTCCCCGGACTAGCGGGACCGGGGAGCTGTTTTTT.

Ten or more counts support this clonotype. This chain joins TRBV7-8 and TRBJ1-4, with 8 bases lining up with TRBD1. The V and J ends lost 3 bases and 6 bases, in that order; junction bases with no gene match: 3. The CDR3 consists of 14 residues. Germline CDR1 SGHVS, CDR2 FQNEAQ. CDR3 amino acids: CASSFTGGDEKLFF. The CDR3 region has the DNA TGTGCCAGCAGCTTCACAGGGGGGGATGAAAAACTGTTTTTT.

This clonotype occurred many times. V is TRBV27 and J is TRBJ2-3; 10 positions agree with TRBD2. V shed 6 bases and J 2 bases; nucleotides not matched to a gene: 5. Looked up from germline, CDR1 is MNHEY and CDR2 is SMNVEV (reference sequence). This CDR3 is 15 amino acids long. In DNA, the CDR3 is TGTGCCAGCAGCAAACTAGCGGGACTCACAGATACGCAGTATTTT. Translation gives CASSKLAGLTDTQYF.

This clonotype was observed a few times. The chain's CDR3 is CASSLVGLAGYEQFF. Written as DNA, the CDR3 is TGTGCCAGCAGCTTAGTGGGTCTAGCGGGCTATGAGCAGTTCTTC. The V and J genes are TRBV7-2 and TRBJ2-1; 8 bases fit TRBD2. V lost 1 base to trimming and J lost 8 bases; unmatched junction nucleotides: 7. Germline values: CDR1 SGHTA, CDR2 FQGNSA. The length of the CDR3 is 15 residues.

This clonotype was seen only a few times. The chain recombines TRBV29-1 with TRBJ1-1, with no clear D. V lost 4 bases to trimming and J lost 5 bases, with 17 bases between them. This CDR3 is built from 14 residues. In germline, CDR1 is SQVTM, CDR2 ANQGSEA. The CDR3 sequence: CSVALITGGTEAFF. CDR3 DNA: TGCAGCGTTGCCCTGATAACCGGTGGAACTGAAGCTTTCTTT.

The chain uses TRBV19 and TRBJ1-1; the D is unclear. The CDR3 covers 15 residues. The V gene lost 10 bases and the J gene lost 1 base, with 19 bases spanning the gap. Germline V gene sequence: CDR1 LNHDA, CDR2 SQIVND (reference sequence). This CDR3 reads CATASQSVGNTEAFF. CDR3 sequence (DNA): TGTGCCACCGCAAGCCAAAGTGTGGGGAACACTGAAGCTTTCTTT.

This clonotype showed up many times. The chain recombines TRBV20-1 with TRBJ2-7; 8 bases are a match to TRBD1. V shed 3 bases and J 3 bases; nucleotides not matched to a gene: 4. CDR1 DFQATT and CDR2 SNEGSKA come from the germline V gene (reference sequence). The CDR3 loop spans 13 amino acids. CDR3 in amino acids: CSASGQGRYEQYF. The CDR3 DNA reads as TGCAGTGCTAGCGGACAGGGTCGCTACGAGCAGTACTTC.

V gene TRBV6-2 or TRBV6-3 combines with J gene TRBJ2-3, with 11 nucleotides matching TRBD2. The J segment lost 3 bases and the V segment lost 6 bases, leaving 8 bases of the junction unmatched. Per germline, CDR1 MNHEY and CDR2 SVGEGT. This CDR3 has 16 residues. CDR3 loop: CASRTTSGRVTDTQYF. The CDR3 DNA reads TGTGCCAGCAGAACCACTAGCGGGAGAGTGACAGATACGCAGTATTTT.

This clonotype was detected a few times. V and J are TRBV7-8 and TRBJ2-2; D remains ambiguous. This CDR3 is 14 amino acids long. The germline V gene has CDR1 SGHVS and CDR2 FQNEAQ. V gave up 2 bases and J gave up 6 bases, with 10 bases separating them. CDR3 amino acids: CASSLTSFPGELFF. CDR3 nucleotides: TGTGCCAGCAGCTTAACCTCCTTTCCCGGGGAGCTGTTTTTT. The full variable domain, completed using reference TRBV7-8 and TRBJ2-2, is GAGVSQSPRYKVAKRGQDVALRCDPISGHVSLFWYQQALGQGPEFLTYFQNEAQLDKSGLPSDRFFAERPEGSVSTLKIQRTQQEDSAVYLCASSLTSFPGELFFGEGSRLTVL.

The CDR3: CASTEVGELFF. The DNA of the CDR3 is TGTGCCAGCACTGAGGTCGGGGAGCTGTTTTTT. This chain uses TRBV7-9 with TRBJ2-2; D call uncertain. Trimming stripped 7 bases from V and 7 bases from J, with 7 bases between. This CDR3 region has 11 residues. Looked up from germline, CDR1 is SEHNR and CDR2 is FQNEAQ (reference sequence).

The V call is TRBV2, the J call TRBJ2-7; 11 bases are shared with TRBD1. Germline assignment: CDR1 SNHLY and CDR2 FYNNEI. This CDR3 region has 14 residues. With 7 bases clipped from V and 3 bases from J, the junction kept 5 bases outside the gene matches. CDR3 in DNA: TGTGCCAGCATTGGACAGGGGGCGGGCTACGAGCAGTACTTC. This gives the protein CASIGQGAGYEQYF.

The gene calls are TRBV6-2 or TRBV6-3 and TRBJ1-5, with D maybe TRBD1 (5 bases). Germline assignment: CDR1 MNHEY and CDR2 SVGEGT. Trimming pared 6 bases from V and 2 bases from J, leaving 17 bases between. CDR3 length equals 16 residues. The CDR3 bases are TGTGCCAGCAGGAGTAACTTTTTAGGGGGCAATCAGCCCCAGCATTTT. Translated, it gives CASRSNFLGGNQPQHF.

This clonotype was found a few times. The chain is built from TRBV18 and TRBJ2-7; 8 bases are shared with TRBD2. CDR1 is KGHSH, CDR2 LQKENI, per germline. The V segment lost 5 bases and the J segment 2 bases; nucleotides outside the gene matches: 5. The CDR3 consists of 14 residues. The CDR3 DNA follows: TGTGCCAGCTCAGCCCCGGGAGGGGCCTACGAGCAGTACTTC. It is translated as CASSAPGGAYEQYF.

The chain is built from TRBV27 and TRBJ2-2; D is possibly TRBD2 (6 bases). CDR3 length: 17 residues. The V end lost 5 bases, the J end lost 4 bases, and 20 bases lay between the germline ends. The germline CDR1 and CDR2 sequences are MNHEY and SMNVEV (reference sequence). The chain's CDR3 is CASSNGGKGSGTGELFF. The CDR3 nucleotides are TGTGCCAGCAGTAATGGGGGGAAGGGATCAGGCACCGGGGAGCTGTTTTTT.

The gene calls are TRBV6-5 and TRBJ1-2; 7 bases are a match to TRBD1. Looked up from germline, CDR1 is MNHEY and CDR2 is SVGAGI. J gave up 4 bases and V 0 bases, and 17 bases lay outside the gene matches. The CDR3 is made up of 19 amino acids. CDR3 coding DNA: TGTGCCAGCAGTTACTCGAGGGCCCTCCGGGGACAGCGGACCTATGGCTACACCTTC. This translates into CASSYSRALRGQRTYGYTF.

This clonotype has ten or more counts. CDR3 sequence (DNA): TGCAGTGCTAGAGTAAGGGGGGGACGACTAGCCAAAAACATTCAGTACTTC. This translates into CSARVRGGRLAKNIQYF. V gene TRBV20-1 combines with J gene TRBJ2-4; D perhaps matches TRBD2 (7 bases). CDR1 DFQATT and CDR2 SNEGSKA come from the germline V gene (reference sequence). The CDR3 sequence is 17 residues long. With 1 base removed from V and 0 bases from J, the gap between germline ends came to 16 bases.

V and J are TRBV4-1 and TRBJ2-5, with 10 bases matching TRBD2. The J segment lost 5 bases and the V segment lost 0 bases, leaving 9 bases of the junction unmatched. Germline V gene data show CDR1 as MGHRA and CDR2 as YSYEKL. The CDR3 covers 17 residues. CDR3 sequence reads: CASSQDRNSGRRETQYF. The CDR3 region has the DNA TGCGCCAGCAGCCAAGATAGGAATAGCGGGAGGAGGGAGACCCAGTACTTC.

This clonotype was counted only a few times. The chain couples TRBV6-1 to TRBJ1-5, with TRBD1 matching over 7 bases. With V trimmed by 8 bases and J by 3 bases, 7 bases remained unmatched. The CDR3 runs to 14 residues. CDR1 MNHNS and CDR2 SASEGT come from the germline V gene. CDR3 sequence: CASGQALYNQPQHF. CDR3 bases: TGTGCCAGCGGACAGGCCCTTTACAATCAGCCCCAGCATTTT.

The rearrangement links TRBV7-9 to TRBJ2-3; D possibly matches TRBD1 or TRBD2 (6 bases each). Per germline, CDR1 SEHNR and CDR2 FQNEAQ (reference sequence). V lost 2 bases and J lost 5, with 20 bases in between. CDR3 length: 17 amino acids. The DNA for the CDR3 is TGTGCCAGCAGCTTAAGGCCCGGCCCTGGGGGGCTAGATACGCAGTATTTT. As protein: CASSLRPGPGGLDTQYF.